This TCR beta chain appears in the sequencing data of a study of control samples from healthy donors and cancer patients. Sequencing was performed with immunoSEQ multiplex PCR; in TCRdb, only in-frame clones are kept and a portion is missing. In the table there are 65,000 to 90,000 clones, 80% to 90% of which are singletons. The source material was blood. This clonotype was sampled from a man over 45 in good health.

The CDR3 DNA reads as TGTGCCAGCAGTGACCCAGGGACAGCCCACACTGAAGCTTTCTTT. Translation gives CASSDPGTAHTEAFF. The V call is TRBV6-1, the J call TRBJ1-1, with 7 bases aligning to TRBD1. The junction had 7 bases not matched to a gene; V was cut back by 3 bases and J by 3 bases. Germline V gene data show CDR1 as MNHNS and CDR2 as SASEGT. The CDR3 is 15 amino acids.